These 17 T cell receptor beta chains share one sample of origin, sequenced in a study of shared clonotypes between healthy human individuals. Profiled with immunoSEQ multiplex PCR; TCRdb holds only in-frame clones, not every one. This table has roughly 2,300,000 clones, 85% to 95% appearing once. Sequenced: naive CD4+ T cells from PBMCs. The subset: CD45RA+ positively selected. These receptors came from a man between 18 and 35 years old in good health. Some clones in this sample may be carry-over from other donors' samples.

The rearrangement uses TRBV7-2 and TRBJ1-2; no reliable D call. Trimming cost V 0 bases and J 4 bases, with 12 bases left between them. Germline lookup yields CDR1 SGHTA and CDR2 FQGNSA. This CDR3 comprises 15 residues. CDR3 bases: TGTGCCAGCAGCTTAGCGCATGCCTCGGGCTATGGCTACACCTTC. It is translated as CASSLAHASGYGYTF.

V and J are TRBV5-1 and TRBJ2-1; TRBD1 matches 8 bases. The CDR3 runs 16 residues. V dropped 4 bases and J dropped 7; count of bases not matched to a gene: 13. In germline, CDR1 is SGHRS, CDR2 YFSETQ. CDR3 sequence reads: CASSLRTGMGGNEQFF. The CDR3 DNA follows: TGCGCCAGCAGCCTACGGACAGGGATGGGTGGAAATGAGCAGTTCTTC. Based on the CDR3 plus reference TRBV5-1 and TRBJ2-1, the full variable domain is KAGVTQTPRYLIKTRGQQVTLSCSPISGHRSVSWYQQTPGQGLQFLFEYFSETQRNKGNFPGRFSGRQFSNSRSEMNVSTLELGDSALYLCASSLRTGMGGNEQFFGPGTRLTVL.

This chain connects TRBV6-1 to TRBJ2-7; 7 nucleotides match TRBD2. V dropped 5 bases and J dropped 3; count of bases not matched to a gene: 7. Looked up from germline, CDR1 is MNHNS and CDR2 is SASEGT. The CDR3 totals 14 residues. The CDR3 sequence is CASSPKRGGYEQYF. Written as DNA, the CDR3 is TGTGCCAGCAGTCCCAAGCGCGGGGGCTACGAGCAGTACTTC.

The chain recombines TRBV5-4 with TRBJ2-1; the D gene is possibly TRBD2 (6 bases). The germline V gene has CDR1 SGHNT and CDR2 YYREEE (reference sequence). Between the trimmed V and J ends, which lost 2 bases and 2 bases, there was a span of 14 bases. The CDR3 contains 16 residues. The CDR3 loop reads CASSLARDSTYNEQFF. CDR3 DNA: TGTGCCAGCAGCTTAGCCCGGGACTCGACCTACAATGAGCAGTTCTTC.

The chain is built from TRBV5-4 and TRBJ1-3; D unclear. The CDR3 contains 14 residues. V gave up 4 bases and J gave up 0 bases, with 8 bases separating them. Germline CDR1 SGHNT, CDR2 YYREEE (reference sequence). Here the CDR3 DNA reads TGTGCCAGCAGCGGGGAGTCCTCTGGAAACACCATATATTTT. This codes for CASSGESSGNTIYF.

The chain joins TRBV7-3 to TRBJ1-1; D is perhaps TRBD1 (5 bases). Trimming pared 2 bases from V and 4 bases from J, leaving 20 bases between. Germline V gene lookup returns CDR1 SGHTA and CDR2 FQGTGA. CDR3 size: 17 residues. DNA for the CDR3: TGTGCCAGCAGCTTAGCGGGGGGATTAGGAGTGAGCACTGAAGCTTTCTTT. Translated: CASSLAGGLGVSTEAFF.

This rearrangement joins TRBV2 to TRBJ2-5, with 7 bases matching TRBD1. Germline trimming cut 6 bases from V and 0 bases from J; bases unmatched to any gene: 7. This CDR3 is built from 15 residues. The germline V gene encodes CDR1 SNHLY and CDR2 FYNNEI. The CDR3 region has the DNA TGTGCCAGCAGGGTACAGGGGTTGTACCAAGAGACCCAGTACTTC. Protein: CASRVQGLYQETQYF. Drawing the rest from reference TRBV2 and TRBJ2-5, the complete variable domain is EPEVTQTPSHQVTQMGQEVILRCVPISNHLYFYWYRQILGQKVEFLVSFYNNEISEKSEIFDDQFSVERPDGSNFTLKIRSTKLEDSAMYFCASRVQGLYQETQYFGPGTRLLVL.

CDR3 region: CASSLARGGELFF. The CDR3 nucleotides are TGTGCCAGCAGCTTAGCTAGGGGCGGGGAGCTGTTTTTT. The rearrangement joins TRBV7-7 to TRBJ2-2; D perhaps matches TRBD1 (5 bases). The CDR3 covers 13 residues. The V end lost 0 bases, the J end lost 7 bases, and 6 bases lay between the germline ends. Germline assignment: CDR1 SSHAT and CDR2 FNYEAQ (reference sequence).

The chain recombines TRBV14 with TRBJ2-3, with TRBD2 matching 9 bases. Germline V gene data show CDR1 as SGHDN and CDR2 as FVKESK. V lost 1 base and J lost 8; bases outside the gene matches: 7. The CDR3 consists of 15 residues. CDR3 DNA: TGTGCCAGCAGCCAAGTTCAGTCACTAGCGGGTACGCAGTATTTT. It encodes CASSQVQSLAGTQYF.

A few counts support this clone. The V and J genes are TRBV5-1 and TRBJ1-2; 7 bases are a match to TRBD1. Germline CDR1 and CDR2: SGHRS and YFSETQ. This CDR3 contains 15 residues. V shed 4 bases and J 5 bases; nucleotides not matched to a gene: 11. CDR3 residues: CASSQARGQRYGYTF. The CDR3 coding sequence is TGCGCCAGCAGCCAAGCAAGGGGACAGCGTTATGGCTACACCTTC. The full variable domain, rest sourced from reference TRBV5-1 and TRBJ1-2, is KAGVTQTPRYLIKTRGQQVTLSCSPISGHRSVSWYQQTPGQGLQFLFEYFSETQRNKGNFPGRFSGRQFSNSRSEMNVSTLELGDSALYLCASSQARGQRYGYTFGSGTRLTVV.

The rearrangement joins TRBV27 to TRBJ1-2; D ambiguous. Germline values: CDR1 MNHEY, CDR2 SMNVEV (reference sequence). Deletions cut 6 bases from V and 8 bases from J, with 16 bases between. This CDR3 contains 13 residues. CDR3 protein: CASRKGGLQGYTF. In nucleotides, the CDR3 is TGTGCCAGCAGGAAAGGAGGGCTACAAGGCTACACCTTC.

CDR3 bases: TGTGCCAGCAGCCAAGATTGGGCGGGGAGCTCCTACAATGAGCAGTTCTTC. This sequence encodes CASSQDWAGSSYNEQFF. The genes are TRBV14 and TRBJ2-1, with a possible D match to TRBD2 (6 bases). Per germline, CDR1 SGHDN and CDR2 FVKESK. Trimming removed 0 bases from V and 0 bases from J, with 12 bases in between. The CDR3 covers 17 residues.

The rearrangement uses TRBV6-1 and TRBJ2-7; no clear D gene. V dropped 7 bases and J dropped 4 bases, with 20 bases sitting between them. Germline assignment: CDR1 MNHNS and CDR2 SASEGT. This CDR3 is built from 15 residues. The DNA of the CDR3 is TGTGCCAGCAAGCCGTCCGGGCAAAGGGATTACGAGCAGTACTTC. Residues: CASKPSGQRDYEQYF.

This rearrangement joins TRBV30 to TRBJ2-1; TRBD1 matches 7 bases. This CDR3 is 14 amino acids long. Trimming took 5 bases from V and 9 from J; bases not matched to a gene: 13. Germline V gene lookup returns CDR1 GTSNPN and CDR2 SVGIG (reference sequence). In DNA form, the CDR3 reads TGTGCCTGGTCCCCGAGGGGGCAGGCCCCTGAGCAGTTCTTC. Encoded protein: CAWSPRGQAPEQFF. The full variable domain, rest sourced from reference TRBV30 and TRBJ2-1, is SQTIHQWPATLVQPVGSPLSLECTVEGTSNPNLYWYRQAAGRGLQLLFYSVGIGQISSEVPQNLSASRPQDRQFILSSKKLLLSDSGFYLCAWSPRGQAPEQFFGPGTRLTVL.

This clone was recorded once. This sequence joins TRBV19 and TRBJ2-7, with 9 nucleotides matching TRBD2. From germline, CDR1 is LNHDA and CDR2 SQIVND (reference sequence). Trimming at V came to 3 bases and at J to 6 bases, leaving 18 bases not matched to a gene. This CDR3 is built from 18 residues. CDR3: CASSIRRDSGRWLAEQYF. The CDR3, as DNA: TGTGCCAGTAGTATCCGCCGAGATAGCGGGAGATGGCTTGCCGAGCAGTACTTC.

The sample holds a few counts of this clone. The genes are TRBV10-3 and TRBJ1-1; 7 bases match TRBD1. V shed 5 bases, J shed 8 bases, and the junction held 5 bases outside the gene matches. Germline V lookup: CDR1 ENHRY, CDR2 SYGVKD. The CDR3 contains 12 residues. The CDR3 region is CAISPGTDEAFF. The CDR3 coding sequence is TGTGCCATCAGTCCCGGGACAGACGAAGCTTTCTTT.

The chain combines TRBV7-8 with TRBJ2-7; 7 bases fit TRBD1. The CDR3 extends over 14 amino acids. Germline loops: CDR1 SGHVS, CDR2 FQNEAQ. J was trimmed by 5 bases and V by 2 bases; bases with no gene match: 6. CDR3 in DNA: TGTGCCAGCAGCTTATTTAGGACAGGCGACGAGCAGTACTTC. This translates into CASSLFRTGDEQYF.